This TCR beta chain was identified during a study of blood T cell repertoires in COVID-19. Study-level background: The origin of the acute and convalescent COVID-19 samples was the United States, Italy and Spain. T cells, B-cell-depleted T cells, or PBMCs supplied cDNA or gDNA.

Study processing details: How many nucleated cells were present was estimated from reference gene primer amplification. Assay used: immunoSEQ multiplex PCR; TCRdb lists only in-frame clones, some missing. That table supplies the V and J calls and clone size; D and trimming were determined from the DNA. The sample lists around 140,000 clones, 87% occurring once. This CDR3 comprises 14 residues. CDR1 and CDR2 from the germline V gene are MNHEY and SVGAGI. Sequenced: peripheral blood. V gene TRBV6-5 combines with J gene TRBJ2-1, with 12 bases aligning to TRBD2. The TCR originated in a man older than 75 with acute or convalescent COVID-19. The CDR3, as DNA: TGTGCGGTCGGACTAGCGGGAACCTACAATGAGCAGTTCTTC. Residues: CAVGLAGTYNEQFF.